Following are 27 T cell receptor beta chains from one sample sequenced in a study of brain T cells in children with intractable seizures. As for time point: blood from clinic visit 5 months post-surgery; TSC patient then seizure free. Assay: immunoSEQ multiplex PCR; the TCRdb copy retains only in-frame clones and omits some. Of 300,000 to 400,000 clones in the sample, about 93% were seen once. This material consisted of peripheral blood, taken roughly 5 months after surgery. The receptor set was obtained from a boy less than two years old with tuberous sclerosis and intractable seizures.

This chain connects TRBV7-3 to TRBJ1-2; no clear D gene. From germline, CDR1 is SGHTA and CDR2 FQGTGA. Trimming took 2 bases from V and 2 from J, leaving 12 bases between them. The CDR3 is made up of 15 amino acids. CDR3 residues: CASSLSPGTNYGYTF. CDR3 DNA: TGTGCCAGCAGCTTATCCCCGGGAACGAACTATGGCTACACCTTC.

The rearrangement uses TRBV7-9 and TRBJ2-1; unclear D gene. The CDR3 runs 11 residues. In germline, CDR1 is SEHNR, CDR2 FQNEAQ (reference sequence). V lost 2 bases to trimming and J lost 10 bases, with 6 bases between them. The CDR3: CASSLSPEQFF. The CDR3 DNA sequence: TGTGCCAGCAGCTTAAGTCCCGAGCAGTTCTTC.

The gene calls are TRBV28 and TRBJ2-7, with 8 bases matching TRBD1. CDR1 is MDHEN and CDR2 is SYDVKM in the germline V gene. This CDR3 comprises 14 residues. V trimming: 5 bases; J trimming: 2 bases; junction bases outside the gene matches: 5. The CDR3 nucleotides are TGTGCCAGCAGTCCCGGGGGACAGGCCTACGAGCAGTACTTC. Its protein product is CASSPGGQAYEQYF.

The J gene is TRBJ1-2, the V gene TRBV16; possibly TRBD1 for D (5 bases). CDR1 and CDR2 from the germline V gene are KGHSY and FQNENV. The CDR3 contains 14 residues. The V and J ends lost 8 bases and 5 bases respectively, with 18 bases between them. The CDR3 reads CASAAGHRTYGYTF. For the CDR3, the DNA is TGTGCCAGCGCCGCGGGTCACAGGACATATGGCTACACCTTC.

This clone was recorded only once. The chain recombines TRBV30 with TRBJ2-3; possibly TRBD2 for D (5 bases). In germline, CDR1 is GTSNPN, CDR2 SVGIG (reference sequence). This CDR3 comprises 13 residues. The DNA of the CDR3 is TGTGCATACGGAACCCGCGGGCCCGATACGCAGTATTTT. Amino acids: CAYGTRGPDTQYF.

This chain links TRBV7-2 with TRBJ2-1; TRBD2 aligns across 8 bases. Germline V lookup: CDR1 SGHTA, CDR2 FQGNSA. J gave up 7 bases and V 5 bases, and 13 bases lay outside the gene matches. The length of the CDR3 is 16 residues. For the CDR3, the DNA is TGTGCCAGCAGCCCGAAACCGGGACTAGGTGAGAATGAGCAGTTCTTC. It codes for CASSPKPGLGENEQFF. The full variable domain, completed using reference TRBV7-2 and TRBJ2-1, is GAGVSQSPSNKVTEKGKDVELRCDPISGHTALYWYRQSLGQGLEFLIYFQGNSAPDKSGLPSDRFSAERTGGSVSTLTIQRTQQEDSAVYLCASSPKPGLGENEQFFGPGTRLTVL.

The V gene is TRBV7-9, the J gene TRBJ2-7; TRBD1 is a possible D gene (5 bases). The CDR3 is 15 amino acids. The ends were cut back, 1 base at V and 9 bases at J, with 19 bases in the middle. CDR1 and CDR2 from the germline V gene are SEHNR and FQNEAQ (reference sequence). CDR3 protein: CASSLVEQATTRQYF. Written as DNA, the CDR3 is TGTGCCAGCAGCTTAGTCGAACAGGCTACTACGAGGCAGTACTTC.

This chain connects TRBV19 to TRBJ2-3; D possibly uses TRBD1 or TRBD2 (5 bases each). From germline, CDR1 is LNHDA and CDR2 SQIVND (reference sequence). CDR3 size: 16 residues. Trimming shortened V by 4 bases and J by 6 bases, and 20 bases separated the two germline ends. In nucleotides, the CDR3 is TGTGCCAGTAGTAACCACTTGGGACCGCCGGGGGATACGCAGTATTTT. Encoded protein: CASSNHLGPPGDTQYF.

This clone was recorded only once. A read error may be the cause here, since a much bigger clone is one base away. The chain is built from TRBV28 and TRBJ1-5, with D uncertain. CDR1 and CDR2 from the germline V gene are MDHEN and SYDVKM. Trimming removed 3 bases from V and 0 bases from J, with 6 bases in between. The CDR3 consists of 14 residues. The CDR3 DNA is TGTGCCAGCAGTTTGCGGGGTAGCAATCAGCCCCAGCATTTT. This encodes CASSLRGSNQPQHF.

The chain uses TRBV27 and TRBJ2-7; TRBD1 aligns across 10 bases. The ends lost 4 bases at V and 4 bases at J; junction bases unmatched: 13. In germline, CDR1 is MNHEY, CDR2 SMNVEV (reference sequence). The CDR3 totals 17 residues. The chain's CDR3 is CASSSVGQGTSWYEQYF. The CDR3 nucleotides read TGTGCCAGCAGTTCGGTGGGACAGGGGACTTCGTGGTACGAGCAGTACTTC.

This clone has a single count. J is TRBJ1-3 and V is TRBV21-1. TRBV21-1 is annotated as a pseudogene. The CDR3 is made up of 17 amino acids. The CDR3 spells CASSHGVEQTPGNTIYF. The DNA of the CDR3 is TGTGCCAGCAGCCACGGCGTTGAGCAGACCCCTGGAAACACCATATATTTT.

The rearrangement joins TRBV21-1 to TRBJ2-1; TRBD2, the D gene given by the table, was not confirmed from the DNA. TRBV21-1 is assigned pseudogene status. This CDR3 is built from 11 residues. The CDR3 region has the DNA TGTGGCCAGAGCGGGTACAATGAGCAGTTCTTC. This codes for CGQSGYNEQFF.

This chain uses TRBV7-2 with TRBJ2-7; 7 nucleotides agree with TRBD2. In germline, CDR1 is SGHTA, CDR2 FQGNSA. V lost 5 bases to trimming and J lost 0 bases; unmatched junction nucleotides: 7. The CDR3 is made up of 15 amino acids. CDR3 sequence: CASSLTSVSSYEQYF. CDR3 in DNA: TGTGCCAGCAGCCTAACTAGCGTTAGCTCCTACGAGCAGTACTTC.

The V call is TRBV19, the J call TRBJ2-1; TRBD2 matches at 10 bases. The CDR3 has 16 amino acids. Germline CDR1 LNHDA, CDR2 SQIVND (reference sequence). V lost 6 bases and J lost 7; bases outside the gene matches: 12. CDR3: CASRRLAGWAGNEQFF. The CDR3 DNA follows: TGTGCCAGTAGGCGACTAGCGGGCTGGGCCGGGAATGAGCAGTTCTTC.

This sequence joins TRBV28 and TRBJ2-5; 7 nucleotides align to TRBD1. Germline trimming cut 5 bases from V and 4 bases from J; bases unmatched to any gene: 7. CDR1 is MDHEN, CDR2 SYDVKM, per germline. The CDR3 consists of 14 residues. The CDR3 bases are TGTGCCAGCAGTCAGACAGGGATGCGAGAGACCCAGTACTTC. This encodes CASSQTGMRETQYF.

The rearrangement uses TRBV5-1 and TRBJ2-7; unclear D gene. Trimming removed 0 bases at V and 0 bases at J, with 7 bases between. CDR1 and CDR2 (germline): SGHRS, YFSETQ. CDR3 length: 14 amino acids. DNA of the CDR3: TGCGCCAGCAGCTTGGTAGGGTCCTCCTACGAGCAGTACTTC. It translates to CASSLVGSSYEQYF.

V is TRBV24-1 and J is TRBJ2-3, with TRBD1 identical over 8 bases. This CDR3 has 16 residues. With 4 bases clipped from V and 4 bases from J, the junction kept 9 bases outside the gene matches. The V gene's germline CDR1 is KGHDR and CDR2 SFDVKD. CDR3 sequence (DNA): TGTGCCACCAGTGACCGCCAGGGGGCGATGGCAGATACGCAGTATTTT. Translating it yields CATSDRQGAMADTQYF.

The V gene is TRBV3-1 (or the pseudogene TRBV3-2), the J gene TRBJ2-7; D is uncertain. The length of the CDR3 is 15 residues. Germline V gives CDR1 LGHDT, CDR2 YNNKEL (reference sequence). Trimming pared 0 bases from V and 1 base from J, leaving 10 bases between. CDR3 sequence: CASSQEAVQSYEQYF. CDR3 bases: TGTGCCAGCAGCCAAGAGGCAGTACAATCCTACGAGCAGTACTTC.

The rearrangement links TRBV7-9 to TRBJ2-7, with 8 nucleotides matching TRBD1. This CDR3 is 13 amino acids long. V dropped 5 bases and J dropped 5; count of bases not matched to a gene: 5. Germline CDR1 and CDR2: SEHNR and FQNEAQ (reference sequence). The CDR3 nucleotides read TGTGCCAGCAGCCCGACAGGGGCCCACGAGCAGTACTTC. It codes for CASSPTGAHEQYF. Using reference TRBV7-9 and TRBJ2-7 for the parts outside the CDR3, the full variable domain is DTGVSQNPRHKITKRGQNVTFRCDPISEHNRLYWYRQTLGQGPEFLTYFQNEAQLEKSRLLSDRFSAERPKGSFSTLEIQRTEQGDSAMYLCASSPTGAHEQYFGPGTRLTVT.

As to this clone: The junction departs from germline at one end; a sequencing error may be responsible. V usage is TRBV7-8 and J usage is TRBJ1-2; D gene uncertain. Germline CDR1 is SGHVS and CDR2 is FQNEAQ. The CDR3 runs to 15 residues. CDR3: CASSLMGVAKYGYTF. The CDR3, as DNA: TGTGCCAGCAGCTTAATGGGTGTCGCTAAGTATGGCTACACCTTC.

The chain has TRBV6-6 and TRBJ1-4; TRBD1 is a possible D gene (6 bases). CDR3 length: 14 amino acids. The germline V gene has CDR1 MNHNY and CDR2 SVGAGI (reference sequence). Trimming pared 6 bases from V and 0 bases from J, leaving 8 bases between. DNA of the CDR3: TGTGCCAGCAGACAGGGCACAACTAATGAAAAACTGTTTTTT. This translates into CASRQGTTNEKLFF.

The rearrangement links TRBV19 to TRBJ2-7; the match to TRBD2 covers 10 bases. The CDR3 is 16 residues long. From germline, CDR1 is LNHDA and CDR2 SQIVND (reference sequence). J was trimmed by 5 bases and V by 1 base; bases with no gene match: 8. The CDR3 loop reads CASSIVSGRTWDEQYF. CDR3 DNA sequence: TGTGCCAGTAGTATAGTTAGCGGGAGGACCTGGGACGAGCAGTACTTC.

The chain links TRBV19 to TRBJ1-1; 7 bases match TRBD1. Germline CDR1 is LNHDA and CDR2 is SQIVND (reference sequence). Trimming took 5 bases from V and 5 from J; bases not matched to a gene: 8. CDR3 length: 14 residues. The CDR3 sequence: CASSERTGRTEAFF. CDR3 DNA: TGTGCCAGTAGTGAAAGGACAGGCCGGACTGAAGCTTTCTTT. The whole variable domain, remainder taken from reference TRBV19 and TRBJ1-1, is DGGITQSPKYLFRKEGQNVTLSCEQNLNHDAMYWYRQDPGQGLRLIYYSQIVNDFQKGDIAEGYSVSREKKESFPLTVTSAQKNPTAFYLCASSERTGRTEAFFGQGTRLTVV.

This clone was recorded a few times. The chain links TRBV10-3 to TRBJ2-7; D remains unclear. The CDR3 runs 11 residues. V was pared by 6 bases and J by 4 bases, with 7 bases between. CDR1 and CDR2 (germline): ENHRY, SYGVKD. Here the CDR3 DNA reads TGTGCCATCAGCGACCAGTACGAGCAGTACTTC. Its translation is CAISDQYEQYF.

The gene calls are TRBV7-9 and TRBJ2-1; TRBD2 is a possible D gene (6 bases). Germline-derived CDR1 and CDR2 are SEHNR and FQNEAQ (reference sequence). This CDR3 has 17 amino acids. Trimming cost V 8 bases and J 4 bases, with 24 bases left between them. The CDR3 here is CASERTTLDYGYNEQFF. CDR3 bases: TGTGCCAGCGAAAGGACCACCCTGGACTATGGGTACAATGAGCAGTTCTTC.

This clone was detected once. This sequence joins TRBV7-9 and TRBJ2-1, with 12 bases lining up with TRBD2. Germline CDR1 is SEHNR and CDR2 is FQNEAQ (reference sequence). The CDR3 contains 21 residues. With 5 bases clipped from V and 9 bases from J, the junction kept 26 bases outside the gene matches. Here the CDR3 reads CASSNSGSPIVVPSGRGEQFF. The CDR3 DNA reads TGTGCCAGCAGCAACTCTGGGTCTCCGATTGTCGTTCCTAGCGGGAGGGGTGAGCAGTTCTTC.

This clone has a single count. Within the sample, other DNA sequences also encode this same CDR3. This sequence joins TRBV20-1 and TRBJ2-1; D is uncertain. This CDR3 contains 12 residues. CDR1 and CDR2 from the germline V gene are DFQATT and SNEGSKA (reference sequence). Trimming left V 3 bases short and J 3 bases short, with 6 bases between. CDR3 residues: CSASLVYNEQFF. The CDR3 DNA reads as TGCAGTGCTAGTCTGGTCTACAATGAGCAGTTCTTC.